The clone carrying this TCR beta chain was recorded once. Generated by immunoSEQ multiplex PCR, the TCRdb table keeps only in-frame clones and is missing some. The sample holds about 400,000 clones; 95% are singletons and the top ten take around 0.019%. The sample is drawn from a study of shared T cell receptors in the human thymus. Sequencing was carried out using thymocytes. The source is a human donor.

The DNA for the CDR3 is TGTGCCAGCGGGGGACTAGGCCAGAAGTTCTTC. Translating it yields CASGGLGQKFF. The V and J genes are TRBV27 and TRBJ2-1; 8 bases align to TRBD2. The CDR3 loop spans 11 amino acids. V shed 8 bases and J 14 bases; nucleotides not matched to a gene: 8. The germline V gene has CDR1 MNHEY and CDR2 SMNVEV (reference sequence).